The 26 T cell receptor beta chains given below trace back to one sample, sequenced in a study of regulatory T cells in long-lasting Graves disease. Libraries of TCR beta came from iRepertoire HTBI primers plus Arm-PCR of CDR3 regions. TCRdb redid the calling of the multiplex PCR reads with MiXCR, one entry per CDR3 protein. The sample yields 360,000 or so distinct CDR3 sequences, 10% to 15% seen once. Indicated time point: newly diagnosed GD, antithyroid drugs for less than 3 months. The TCR library was made from RNA extracted from PBMCs. This sample also belongs to another study, concerning T cells in Graves' hyperthyroidism and ophthalmopathy.

The sequencing here drew on peripheral blood mononuclear cells (PBMCs), taken at new diagnosis, from a patient treated with antithyroid drugs. These receptor sequences come from a woman aged 18-29 years with Graves disease.

This clonotype was seen more than once but under ten times. The genes are TRBV7-2 and TRBJ2-4; D is perhaps TRBD1 or TRBD2 (7 bases each). The CDR3 is 15 amino acids. Per germline, CDR1 SGHTA and CDR2 FQGNSA. The germline V and J ends were trimmed by 3 bases and 4 bases, with 13 bases remaining between them. The DNA of the CDR3 is TGTGCCAGCAGCTTGGGGGGGGGACAGAAAAACATTCAGTACTTC. It codes for CASSLGGGQKNIQYF.

This clonotype was counted at least ten times. This rearrangement joins TRBV5-4 to TRBJ2-1, with 14 bases lining up with TRBD2. The germline V gene encodes CDR1 SGHNT and CDR2 YYREEE (reference sequence). The CDR3 is 15 amino acids. The V segment lost 4 bases and the J segment 8 bases; nucleotides outside the gene matches: 5. The CDR3 DNA follows: TGTGCCAGCAGCCGACTAGCGGGGGGGGAAGATGAGCAGTTCTTC. This encodes CASSRLAGGEDEQFF.

This clonotype has only a few counts. The chain has TRBV2 and TRBJ1-2; 8 positions agree with TRBD1. The CDR3 is 15 residues long. Germline V lookup: CDR1 SNHLY, CDR2 FYNNEI. The J segment lost 7 bases and the V segment lost 3 bases, leaving 10 bases of the junction unmatched. CDR3 DNA sequence: TGTGCCAGCAGTGACCGAGCGGACAGGGCCTTTGGCTACACCTTC. The encoded protein is CASSDRADRAFGYTF.

Ten or more counts support this clonotype. The rearrangement uses TRBV7-2 and TRBJ1-2; D not resolved. From germline, CDR1 is SGHTA and CDR2 FQGNSA. The CDR3 runs to 16 residues. Trimming cost V 1 base and J 4 bases, with 16 bases left between them. The CDR3 nucleotides are TGTGCCAGCAGCTTAGATTTCGTCGGGAGAGCCTATGGCTACACCTTC. It encodes CASSLDFVGRAYGYTF.

Many counts were recorded for this clonotype. The chain uses TRBV12-3 or TRBV12-4 and TRBJ1-4; unclear D gene. The ends were cut back, 6 bases at V and 8 bases at J, with 13 bases in the middle. The CDR3 is 13 residues long. For the CDR3, the DNA is TGTGCCAGCAGAGAATCTTATGGCGAAAAACTGTTTTTT. This encodes CASRESYGEKLFF.

There are many counts of this clonotype. This chain connects TRBV12-3 or TRBV12-4 to TRBJ2-2, with 9 bases aligning to TRBD1. The CDR3 runs 19 residues. With V trimmed by 2 bases and J by 3 bases, 13 bases remained unmatched. The CDR3 sequence is CASSLMFIFRDRDTGELFF. The DNA for the CDR3 is TGTGCCAGCAGTTTAATGTTTATTTTCAGGGACAGGGACACCGGGGAGCTGTTTTTT.

Only one count was recorded for this clonotype. This may be a read error: a much more frequent sequence differs by one nucleotide. The chain recombines TRBV30 with TRBJ2-2; either TRBD1 or TRBD2 may fit D (5 bases each). Germline CDR1 reads GTSNPN; CDR2 reads SVGIG (reference sequence). The CDR3 runs to 17 residues. V dropped 3 bases and J dropped 2 bases, with 19 bases sitting between them. CDR3 sequence: CAWRGAGTKFNTGELFF. The CDR3 bases are TGTGCCTGGAGAGGGGCAGGGACCAAATTTAACACCGGGGAGCTGTTTTTT.

At least ten counts were recorded for this clonotype. V gene TRBV7-2 combines with J gene TRBJ1-6; perhaps TRBD1 as D (5 bases). The CDR3 length is 17 residues. Trimming cost V 5 bases and J 7 bases, with 21 bases left between them. The germline gives CDR1 SGHTA, CDR2 FQGNSA. DNA of the CDR3: TGTGCCAGCAGCACGGCCCCTGGCCAGGGCTCGAATTCACCCCTCCACTTT. It is translated as CASSTAPGQGSNSPLHF.

This clonotype was counted ten times or more. The chain carries TRBV20-1 and TRBJ1-3; 8 bases match TRBD1. Germline CDR1 reads DFQATT; CDR2 reads SNEGSKA (reference sequence). The trim removed 0 bases at V and 7 bases at J, leaving 8 bases unmatched. The CDR3 is 15 amino acids. The CDR3 nucleotides are TGCAGTGCTAGAGATCCGGCGGACAGGGCGAACACCATATATTTT. It translates to CSARDPADRANTIYF.

This chain uses TRBV7-6 with TRBJ2-1; D ambiguous. V lost 5 bases and J 6 bases, leaving 11 bases between the germline ends. This CDR3 is built from 13 residues. The germline gives CDR1 SGHVS, CDR2 FNYEAQ. CDR3 protein: CASSPTFVNEQFF. In nucleotides, the CDR3 is TGTGCCAGCAGCCCCACGTTTGTCAATGAGCAGTTCTTC.

This clonotype has a handful of counts. This may be a read error, as it is one base from a much larger clone. CDR3 protein: CAILNTGELLF. CDR3 DNA sequence: TGTGCCATTTTAAACACCGGGGAGCTGCTTTTT. V is TRBV7-2 and J is TRBJ2-2, with D perhaps matching TRBD2 (5 bases). This CDR3 spans 11 amino acids. The germline V gene has CDR1 SGHTA and CDR2 FQGNSA.

On this clonotype itself: This could be a read error, since a much larger clone is one nucleotide away. The conserved phenylalanine or tryptophan normally closing the CDR3 is absent here, so this likely arose from a read error. The V and J genes are TRBV9 and TRBJ2-1; D not certain. This CDR3 is 13 amino acids long. V was pared by 0 bases and J by 9 bases, with 10 bases between. The germline V gene encodes CDR1 SGDLS and CDR2 YYNGEE. The chain's CDR3 is CASSVAPGLEQFS. CDR3 nucleotide sequence: TGTGCCAGCAGCGTAGCTCCGGGTCTTGAGCAGTTCTCC.

This clonotype was seen repeatedly, ten times or more. The genes are TRBV6-5 and TRBJ1-2, with D possibly TRBD1 on 6 matching bases. The V end lost 2 bases, the J end lost 3 bases, and 10 bases lay between the germline ends. The CDR3 consists of 14 residues. Germline lookup yields CDR1 MNHEY and CDR2 SVGAGI. Here the CDR3 DNA reads TGTGCCAGCAGTTACCAGGGGCCGTACTATGGCTACACCTTC. It is translated as CASSYQGPYYGYTF.

This clonotype was seen ten or more times. V is TRBV29-1 and J is TRBJ2-3; D might be TRBD1 (5 bases). CDR1 and CDR2 from the germline V gene are SQVTM and ANQGSEA. V dropped 6 bases and J dropped 1 base, with 11 bases sitting between them. The CDR3 runs to 13 residues. The CDR3 coding sequence is TGCAGCGTGCGGACACAGGGCACAGATACGCAGTATTTT. Translation: CSVRTQGTDTQYF.

This clonotype was found many times. J is TRBJ2-3 and V is TRBV28; 7 bases fit TRBD2. The CDR3 consists of 19 residues. CDR1 MDHEN and CDR2 SYDVKM come from the germline V gene. V shed 1 base and J 2 bases; nucleotides not matched to a gene: 15. The CDR3 loop is CASSLSRTRGNLVTDTQYF. CDR3 bases: TGTGCCAGCAGTTTATCCCGGACTAGGGGCAACCTCGTCACAGATACGCAGTATTTT.

This clonotype was detected ten times or more. This CDR3 reads CASRGEGGSLAEAFF. DNA for the CDR3: TGTGCCAGCAGGGGGGAAGGAGGCAGCCTCGCCGAAGCTTTCTTT. The gene calls are TRBV2 and TRBJ1-1, with D possibly TRBD1 on 5 matching bases. The length of the CDR3 is 15 residues. Trimming shortened V by 6 bases and J by 8 bases, and 22 bases separated the two germline ends. In germline, CDR1 is SNHLY, CDR2 FYNNEI. Variable domain in full (rest from reference TRBV2 and TRBJ1-1): EPEVTQTPSHQVTQMGQEVILRCVPISNHLYFYWYRQILGQKVEFLVSFYNNEISEKSEIFDDQFSVERPDGSNFTLKIRSTKLEDSAMYFCASRGEGGSLAEAFFGQGTRLTVV.

This rearrangement joins TRBV10-1 to TRBJ2-1; D ambiguous. The CDR3 is 14 amino acids. V was pared by 4 bases and J by 5 bases, with 12 bases between. The V gene's germline CDR1 is WNHNN and CDR2 SYGVQD (reference sequence). The CDR3 region is CASSAGRSNNEQFF. CDR3 DNA sequence: TGCGCCAGCAGTGCAGGTAGGAGTAACAATGAGCAGTTCTTC.

This clonotype was counted only a few times. A much bigger clone sits one base away, suggesting this may be a read error. The chain carries TRBV30 and TRBJ2-3; D is unresolved. The CDR3 runs to 11 residues. Between the trimmed V and J ends, which lost 5 bases and 3 bases, there was a span of 6 bases. Germline CDR1 is GTSNPN and CDR2 is SVGIG (reference sequence). Here the CDR3 reads CAWGATDTQYF. CDR3 DNA sequence: TGTGCCTGGGGTGCAACAGATACGCAGTATTTT.

This clonotype was detected many times. The chain joins TRBV27 to TRBJ2-1; D is uncertain. This CDR3 is 14 amino acids long. The germline V gene has CDR1 MNHEY and CDR2 SMNVEV (reference sequence). Trimming pared 3 bases from V and 2 bases from J, leaving 8 bases between. The CDR3 nucleotides are TGTGCCAGCAGTTTGAGGAACACCTACAATGAGCAGTTCTTC. Translation gives CASSLRNTYNEQFF.

The rearrangement joins TRBV12-5 to TRBJ2-5; possible D gene TRBD2, 6 bases. The CDR3 runs 13 residues. V was pared by 7 bases and J by 2 bases, with 11 bases between. The germline gives CDR1 LGHNT, CDR2 FRNRAP. CDR3 residues: CASAIGRQETQYF. The CDR3, as DNA: TGTGCTAGTGCCATAGGGAGGCAAGAGACCCAGTACTTC.

At least ten counts were recorded for this clonotype. This chain links TRBV10-3 with TRBJ1-1; D gene uncertain. This CDR3 has 13 amino acids. V was pared by 2 bases and J by 0 bases, with 4 bases between. Germline V gene lookup returns CDR1 ENHRY and CDR2 SYGVKD. The CDR3 loop reads CAISEDMNTEAFF. The CDR3 DNA reads as TGTGCCATCAGTGAGGACATGAACACTGAAGCTTTCTTT.

This clonotype was observed a few times. The CDR3 sequence is CASSLSAGDWYEQYV. CDR3 DNA: TGTGCCAGCAGTTTATCGGCAGGGGATTGGTACGAGCAGTACGTC. The chain recombines TRBV27 with TRBJ2-7; maybe TRBD1 (6 bases). CDR3 length: 15 amino acids. Germline CDR1 is MNHEY and CDR2 is SMNVEV (reference sequence). V dropped 0 bases and J dropped 4 bases, with 13 bases sitting between them.

V and J are TRBV7-3 and TRBJ1-5; perhaps TRBD1 as D (5 bases). Germline V gives CDR1 SGHTA, CDR2 FQGTGA. The CDR3 is 13 residues long. Trimming took 2 bases from V and 6 from J, leaving 8 bases between them. CDR3 amino acids: CASSLWDGQPQHF. The CDR3 DNA follows: TGTGCCAGCAGCTTATGGGACGGTCAGCCCCAGCATTTT. Based on the CDR3 plus reference TRBV7-3 and TRBJ1-5, the full variable domain is GAGVSQTPSNKVTEKGKYVELRCDPISGHTALYWYRQSLGQGPEFLIYFQGTGAADDSGLPNDRFFAVRPEGSVSTLKIQRTERGDSAVYLCASSLWDGQPQHFGDGTRLSIL.

As to this clonotype: A clone one base away is much larger, so this may be a read error. The chain employs TRBV2 and TRBJ1-5; D unresolved. Per germline, CDR1 SNHLY and CDR2 FYNNEI. V gave up 5 bases and J gave up 5 bases, with 10 bases separating them. The CDR3 totals 13 residues. The CDR3 bases are TGTGCCAGCAGTTCCAGGATTGATCAGCCCCAGCATTTT. Encoded protein: CASSSRIDQPQHF.

This clonotype has at least ten counts. The chain has TRBV7-2 and TRBJ2-5; TRBD2 is a possible D gene (8 bases). Trimming shortened V by 5 bases and J by 5 bases, and 18 bases separated the two germline ends. The germline V gene encodes CDR1 SGHTA and CDR2 FQGNSA. The CDR3 runs to 15 residues. The CDR3 DNA sequence: TGTGCCAGCAGCCCGCGGGAGGCAGGGGGGGAGACCCAGTACTTC. It translates to CASSPREAGGETQYF.

This clonotype was seen repeatedly, ten times or more. This chain uses TRBV10-2 with TRBJ1-2; tentatively, D is TRBD1 (6 bases). Trimming stripped 8 bases from V and 8 bases from J, with 12 bases between. Germline-derived CDR1 and CDR2 are WSHSY and SAAADI. The CDR3 is 11 residues long. The CDR3: CASQDREGYTF. CDR3 in DNA: TGCGCCAGCCAGGACAGAGAAGGCTACACCTTC.